One sample yielded the 2 T cell receptor beta chains listed below, sequenced in a study of T cell responses to AZD1222 COVID-19 vaccine. Sequencing used immunoSEQ multiplex PCR; TCRdb keeps in-frame clones, though not all of them. The sample lists approximately 110,000 clones; just under 90% were seen once. This specimen consisted of peripheral blood, obtained on day 0 of AZD1222 vaccination. These receptor sequences come from an adult in good health.

The chain links TRBV5-1 to TRBJ2-7; D gene unclear. Trimming pared 4 bases from V and 1 base from J, leaving 15 bases between. The CDR3 extends over 15 amino acids. Germline CDR1 is SGHRS and CDR2 is YFSETQ. Written as DNA, the CDR3 is TGCGCCAGCAGCCCGCCCGGCGGATCGTCCTACGAGCAGTACTTC. It codes for CASSPPGGSSYEQYF.

This rearrangement joins TRBV4-1 to TRBJ1-1, with TRBD1 as a possible D gene (6 bases). Trimming took off 4 bases at V and 5 bases at J, with 11 bases between the two ends. CDR1 and CDR2 from the germline V gene are MGHRA and YSYEKL. The CDR3 runs to 13 residues. CDR3 DNA: TGCGCCAGCAGCCTAGGGGGTGTGACTGAAGCTTTCTTT. Encoded protein: CASSLGGVTEAFF.